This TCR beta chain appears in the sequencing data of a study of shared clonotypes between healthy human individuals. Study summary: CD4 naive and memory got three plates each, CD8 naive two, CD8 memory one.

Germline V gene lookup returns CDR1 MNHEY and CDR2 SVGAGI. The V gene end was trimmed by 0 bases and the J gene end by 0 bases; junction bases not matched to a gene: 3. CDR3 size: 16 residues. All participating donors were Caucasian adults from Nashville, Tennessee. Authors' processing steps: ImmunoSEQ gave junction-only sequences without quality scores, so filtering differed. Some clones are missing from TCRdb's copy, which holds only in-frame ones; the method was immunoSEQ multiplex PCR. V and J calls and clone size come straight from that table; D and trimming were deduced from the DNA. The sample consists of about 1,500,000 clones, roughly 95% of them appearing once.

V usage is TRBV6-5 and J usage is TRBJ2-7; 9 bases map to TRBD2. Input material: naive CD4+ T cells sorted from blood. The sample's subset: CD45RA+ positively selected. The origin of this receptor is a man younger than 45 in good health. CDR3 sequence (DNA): TGTGCCAGCAGTTACTCTAGACTAGCGGACTCCTACGAGCAGTACTTC. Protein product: CASSYSRLADSYEQYF.